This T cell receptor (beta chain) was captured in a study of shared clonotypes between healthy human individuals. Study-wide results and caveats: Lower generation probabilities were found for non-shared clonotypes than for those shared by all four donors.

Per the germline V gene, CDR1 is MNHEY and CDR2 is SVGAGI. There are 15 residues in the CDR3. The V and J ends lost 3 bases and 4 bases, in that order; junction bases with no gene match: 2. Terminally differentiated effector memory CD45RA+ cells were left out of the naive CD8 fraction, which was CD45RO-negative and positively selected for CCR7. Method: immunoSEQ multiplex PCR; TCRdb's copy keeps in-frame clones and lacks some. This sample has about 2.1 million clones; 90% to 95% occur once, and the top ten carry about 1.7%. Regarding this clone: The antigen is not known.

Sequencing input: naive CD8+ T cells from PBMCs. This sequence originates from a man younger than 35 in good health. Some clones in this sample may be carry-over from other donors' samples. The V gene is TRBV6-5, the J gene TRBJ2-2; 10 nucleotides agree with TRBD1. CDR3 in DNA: TGTGCCAGCAGTTATTGGACAGGGGGCACCGGGGAGCTGTTTTTT. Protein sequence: CASSYWTGGTGELFF.